Described below is a single T cell receptor beta chain sequence and its context. In the original workflow: By means of reference gene primer amplification, nucleated cell counts were estimated. The data were produced by immunoSEQ multiplex PCR, yet TCRdb's version contains in-frame clones alone and is incomplete. The V and J calls and clone size come from that table; D and trimming were worked out from the DNA. The sample holds 200,000 to 250,000 clones, around 80% seen once. The data were taken from a study of blood T cell repertoires in COVID-19. In the study overall: Whether acute or convalescent, the COVID-19 samples came from the United States, Italy and Spain.

The CDR3 is made up of 18 amino acids. Germline V lookup: CDR1 LGHNA, CDR2 YSLEER. V lost 1 base and J 0 bases, leaving 15 bases between the germline ends. The J gene is TRBJ1-4, the V gene TRBV4-3; the D gene is possibly TRBD1 (6 bases). This TCR derives from a woman younger than 35 with acute or convalescent COVID-19. The material sequenced was peripheral blood. The CDR3, as DNA: TGCGCCAGCAGCCAAGGGGTGGTGGGGGCTCCAACTAATGAAAAACTGTTTTTT. Amino acids: CASSQGVVGAPTNEKLFF.